These T cell receptor beta chains were read from a single sample in a study of blood T cell repertoires in COVID-19. Profiled with immunoSEQ multiplex PCR; TCRdb holds only in-frame clones, not every one. Among about 340,000 clones listed, 88% were seen once. What was sequenced was peripheral blood. All receptors derive from a woman in her 70s with COVID-19, enrolled during active disease. CDR3s include the opening cysteine and the closing phenylalanine or tryptophan. Each record gives: clone size, D gene, V gene, J gene, CDR3 length, CDR3 protein, CDR3 DNA. D genes are given only for firm matches. A row's size may be missing; if present it is once, few, many or a size class.

>-|TRBD2|TRBV5-4|TRBJ2-1|14
CASSIQAGDNEQFF
TGTGCCAGCAGCATCCAAGCGGGGGACAATGAGCAGTTCTTC
>-|-|TRBV18|TRBJ2-5|16
CASSPRSGSVEETQYF
TGTGCCAGCTCACCAAGGTCGGGTTCAGTAGAAGAGACCCAGTACTTC
>-|-|TRBV23-1|TRBJ1-2|14
CASSHSDWGAGYTF
TGCGCCAGCAGTCATTCGGACTGGGGAGCTGGCTACACCTTC
>once|TRBD1|TRBV5-6|TRBJ1-2|14
CASSQGVVGYGYTF
TGTGCCAGCAGCCAGGGGGTCGTGGGGTATGGCTACACCTTC
>-|-|TRBV9|TRBJ1-5|14
CASSGAGANQPQHF
TGTGCCAGCAGCGGGGCAGGGGCTAATCAGCCCCAGCATTTT
>-|TRBD1|TRBV28|TRBJ2-1|13
CASMGQGYNEQFF
TGTGCCAGCATGGGACAGGGATACAATGAGCAGTTCTTC
>-|-|TRBV2|TRBJ2-6|14
CASSRRGEANVLTF
TGTGCCAGCAGTCGACGGGGAGAGGCCAACGTCCTGACTTTC
>-|-|TRBV11-2|TRBJ2-1|16
CASSDTFLSSYNEQFF
TGTGCCAGCAGCGACACTTTTCTTAGCTCCTACAATGAGCAGTTCTTC
>-|-|TRBV10-2|TRBJ2-1|15
CASSEDRGGYNEQFF
TGCGCCAGCAGTGAGGATAGGGGGGGTTACAATGAGCAGTTCTTC
>-|-|TRBV7-2|TRBJ2-1|11
CASSPGTEQFF
TGTGCCAGCAGCCCAGGGACAGAGCAGTTCTTC
>-|TRBD1|TRBV7-2|TRBJ2-7|15
CASSQRTGGFREQYF
TGTGCCAGCAGCCAACGGACAGGGGGCTTCCGCGAGCAGTACTTC
>-|-|TRBV12-3/TRBV12-4|TRBJ2-1|11
CASSPDNEQFF
TGTGCCAGCAGCCCAGACAATGAGCAGTTCTTC
>once|TRBD1|TRBV19|TRBJ1-2|15
CASSLIDRGLGGYTF
TGTGCCAGTAGTCTTATCGACAGGGGGCTTGGTGGCTACACCTTC
>-|-|TRBV19|TRBJ1-2|13
CASSEEGAYGYTF
TGTGCCAGTAGCGAGGAGGGCGCCTATGGCTACACCTTC
>-|TRBD1|TRBV15|TRBJ2-2|14
CATRVNRGTGELFF
TGTGCCACCAGGGTCAACAGGGGCACCGGGGAGCTGTTTTTT
>-|TRBD1|TRBV6-1|TRBJ1-1|16
CASSEQGRTGRVEAFF
TGTGCCAGCAGTGAGCAGGGGAGGACAGGGAGGGTTGAAGCTTTCTTT
>-|-|TRBV27|TRBJ2-1|15
CASSLGGHYYNEQFF
TGTGCCAGCAGTTTAGGGGGACACTATTACAATGAGCAGTTCTTC
>-|-|TRBV5-1|TRBJ1-1|14
CASSHSGGSTEAFF
TGCGCCAGCAGCCATTCGGGGGGAAGCACTGAAGCTTTCTTT
>few|-|TRBV11-2|TRBJ2-5|15
CASSSLGLGEETQYF
TGTGCCAGCAGCTCCCTGGGCCTCGGGGAGGAGACCCAGTACTTC
>-|-|TRBV7-2|TRBJ1-1|14
CASSISGVYTEAFF
TGTGCCAGCAGCATTTCAGGGGTTTACACTGAAGCTTTCTTT
>-|-|TRBV11-2|TRBJ2-3|14
CASSPRGRTDTQYF
TGTGCCAGCAGCCCCCGGGGGAGGACAGATACGCAGTATTTT
>-|-|TRBV27|TRBJ2-5|13
CASLRRRGRTQYF
TGTGCCAGCCTCCGACGAAGGGGTAGGACCCAGTACTTC
>-|-|TRBV3-1/TRBV3-2|TRBJ1-2|14
CASSQDGRGGGYTF
TGTGCCAGCAGCCAAGATGGCAGGGGAGGGGGCTACACCTTC
>once|-|TRBV14|TRBJ1-6|13
CASSRRGNSPLHF
TGTGCCAGCAGCCGTCGAGGGAACTCACCCCTCCACTTT
>once|TRBD1|TRBV11-2|TRBJ1-2|14
CASSLTGQNYGYTF
TGTGCCAGCAGCTTAACGGGACAGAACTATGGCTACACCTTC
>-|-|TRBV25-1|TRBJ2-5|11
CASTPQGTQYF
TGTGCCAGCACCCCTCAGGGGACCCAGTACTTC
>few|TRBD1|TRBV7-2|TRBJ2-5|15
CASSFQPGGRETQYF
TGTGCCAGCAGCTTTCAGCCAGGGGGCAGAGAGACCCAGTACTTC
>-|-|TRBV10-3|TRBJ2-2|12
CAITTGTGELFF
TGTGCCATCACTACAGGTACCGGGGAGCTGTTTTTT
>-|-|TRBV13|TRBJ2-7|14
CASSLGGVSQEQYF
TGTGCCAGCAGCTTAGGAGGGGTGTCGCAAGAGCAGTACTTC
>-|-|TRBV4-1|TRBJ2-5|14
CASSQDHGLETQYF
TGCGCCAGCAGCCAAGATCATGGGCTGGAGACCCAGTACTTC